The 6 T cell receptor beta chains below all came from one sample that was sequenced in a study of blood T cell repertoires in COVID-19. Produced via immunoSEQ multiplex PCR; TCRdb's table is partial and in-frame only. The sample contains around 35,000 clones, roughly 84% of which appear only once. Specimen: peripheral blood. The source is a man between 60 and 75 years old with active COVID-19.

V usage is TRBV3-1 (or the pseudogene TRBV3-2) and J usage is TRBJ1-6; 10 positions match TRBD1. The germline CDR1 and CDR2 sequences are LGHDT and YNNKEL (reference sequence). The trim removed 5 bases at V and 7 bases at J, leaving 8 bases unmatched. There are 16 residues in the CDR3. The CDR3 protein is CASSGPGTGVNSPLHF. As DNA, the CDR3 is TGTGCCAGCAGCGGCCCCGGGACAGGGGTCAATTCACCCCTCCACTTT.

V gene TRBV27 combines with J gene TRBJ2-7, with 9 bases that match TRBD2. The V and J ends lost 6 bases and 2 bases, in that order; junction bases with no gene match: 11. Germline CDR1 MNHEY, CDR2 SMNVEV (reference sequence). This CDR3 contains 16 residues. CDR3 protein: CASSTSLAGITYEQYF. CDR3 sequence (DNA): TGTGCCAGCAGCACATCGCTAGCGGGGATAACCTACGAGCAGTACTTC.

The chain recombines TRBV18 with TRBJ1-6; TRBD1 aligns across 10 bases. Trimming cost V 3 bases and J 6 bases; bases outside gene matches: 5. CDR1 is KGHSH, CDR2 LQKENI, per germline. The CDR3 sequence is 16 residues long. The CDR3 loop is CASSPRTGGTNSPLHF. CDR3 coding DNA: TGTGCCAGCTCACCGAGGACAGGGGGTACTAATTCACCCCTCCACTTT.

The chain recombines TRBV7-6 with TRBJ2-1, with D possibly matching TRBD1 (6 bases). V was cut by 5 bases and J by 0 bases, with 11 bases left in between. This CDR3 comprises 15 residues. Looked up from germline, CDR1 is SGHVS and CDR2 is FNYEAQ. This CDR3 reads CASSPDRSSYNEQFF. CDR3 bases: TGTGCCAGCAGCCCTGACAGGAGCTCCTACAATGAGCAGTTCTTC.

The J gene is TRBJ2-7, the V gene TRBV7-7; weak D call: TRBD1 (6 bases). The CDR3 consists of 14 residues. Trimming cost V 5 bases and J 6 bases, with 17 bases left between them. Per germline, CDR1 SSHAT and CDR2 FNYEAQ (reference sequence). CDR3: CASSQSWGRGEQYF. For the CDR3, the DNA is TGTGCCAGCAGCCAATCGTGGGGCAGGGGCGAGCAGTACTTC.

V usage is TRBV2 and J usage is TRBJ1-5; TRBD1 matches 8 bases. The CDR3 consists of 14 residues. The germline gives CDR1 SNHLY, CDR2 FYNNEI. Trimming removed 5 bases from V and 4 bases from J; junction bases left unmatched: 4. The CDR3: CASSTQGGNQPQHF. The CDR3 DNA is TGTGCCAGCAGTACACAGGGGGGGAATCAGCCCCAGCATTTT.